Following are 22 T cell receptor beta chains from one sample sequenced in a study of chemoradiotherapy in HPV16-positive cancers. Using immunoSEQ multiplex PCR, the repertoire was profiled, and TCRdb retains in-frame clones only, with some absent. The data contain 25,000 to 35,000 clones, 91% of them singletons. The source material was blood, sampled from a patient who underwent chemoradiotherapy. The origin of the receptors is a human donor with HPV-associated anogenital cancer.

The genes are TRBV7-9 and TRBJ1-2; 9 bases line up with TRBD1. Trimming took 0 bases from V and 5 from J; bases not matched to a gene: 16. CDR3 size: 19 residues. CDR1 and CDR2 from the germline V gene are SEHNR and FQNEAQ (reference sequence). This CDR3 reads CASSLATPGTGYPGYGYTF. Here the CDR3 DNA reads TGTGCCAGCAGCTTAGCTACTCCGGGGACAGGGTACCCAGGGTATGGCTACACCTTC.

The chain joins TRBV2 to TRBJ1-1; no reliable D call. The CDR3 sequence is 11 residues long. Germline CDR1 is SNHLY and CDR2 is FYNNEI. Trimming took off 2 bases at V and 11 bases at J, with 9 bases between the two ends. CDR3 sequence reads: CASSETVGAFF. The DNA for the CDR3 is TGTGCCAGCAGTGAAACAGTCGGTGCTTTCTTT.

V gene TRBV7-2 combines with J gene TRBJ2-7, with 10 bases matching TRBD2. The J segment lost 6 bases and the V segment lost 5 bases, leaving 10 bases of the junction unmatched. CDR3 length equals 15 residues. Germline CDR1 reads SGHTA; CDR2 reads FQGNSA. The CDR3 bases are TGTGCCAGCAGCCGTACCGGGACTAGCGTGGGCGAGCAGTACTTC. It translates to CASSRTGTSVGEQYF.

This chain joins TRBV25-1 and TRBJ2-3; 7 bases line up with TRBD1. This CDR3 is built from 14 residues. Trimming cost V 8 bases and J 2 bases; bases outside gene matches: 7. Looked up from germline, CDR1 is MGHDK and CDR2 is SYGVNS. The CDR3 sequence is CASLRGHSTDTQYF. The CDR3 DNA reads TGTGCCAGCCTAAGGGGGCACTCCACAGATACGCAGTATTTT.

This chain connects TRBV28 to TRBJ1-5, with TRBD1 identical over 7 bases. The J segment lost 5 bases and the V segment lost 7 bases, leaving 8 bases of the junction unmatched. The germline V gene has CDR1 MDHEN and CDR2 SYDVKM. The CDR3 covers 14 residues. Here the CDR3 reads CASTGLDRDQPQHF. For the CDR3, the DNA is TGTGCCAGCACAGGACTCGACAGGGATCAGCCCCAGCATTTT. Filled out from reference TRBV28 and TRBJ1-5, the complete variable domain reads DVKVTQSSRYLVKRTGEKVFLECVQDMDHENMFWYRQDPGLGLRLIYFSYDVKMKEKGDIPEGYSVSREKKERFSLILESASTNQTSMYLCASTGLDRDQPQHFGDGTRLSIL.

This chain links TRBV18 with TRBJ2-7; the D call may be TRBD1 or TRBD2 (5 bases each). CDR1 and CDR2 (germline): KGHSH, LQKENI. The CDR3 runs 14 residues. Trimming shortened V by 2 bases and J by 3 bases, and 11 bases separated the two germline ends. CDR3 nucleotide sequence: TGTGCCAGCTCACCAGGGACGCCGAACTACGAGCAGTACTTC. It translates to CASSPGTPNYEQYF. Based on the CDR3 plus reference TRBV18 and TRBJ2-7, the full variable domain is NAGVMQNPRHLVRRRGQEARLRCSPMKGHSHVYWYRQLPEEGLKFMVYLQKENIIDESGMPKERFSAEFPKEGPSILRIQQVVRGDSAAYFCASSPGTPNYEQYFGPGTRLTVT.

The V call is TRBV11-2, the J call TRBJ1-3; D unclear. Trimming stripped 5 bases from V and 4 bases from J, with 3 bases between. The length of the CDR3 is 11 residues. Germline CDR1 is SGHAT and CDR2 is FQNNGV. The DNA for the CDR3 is TGTGCCAGCAGCCTAGGAAACACCATATATTTT. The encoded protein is CASSLGNTIYF.

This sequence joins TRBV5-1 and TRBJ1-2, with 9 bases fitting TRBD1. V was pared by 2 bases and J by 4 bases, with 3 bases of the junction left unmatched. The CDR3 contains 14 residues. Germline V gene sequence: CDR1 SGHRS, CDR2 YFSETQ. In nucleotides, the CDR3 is TGCGCCAGCAGCTTCGGGACAGGGACCTATGGCTACACCTTC. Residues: CASSFGTGTYGYTF.

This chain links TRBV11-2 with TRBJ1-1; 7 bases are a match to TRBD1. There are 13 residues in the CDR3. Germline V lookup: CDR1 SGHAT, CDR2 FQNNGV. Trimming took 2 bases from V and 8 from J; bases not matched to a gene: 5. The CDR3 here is CASSLPTGLEAFF. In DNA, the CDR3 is TGTGCCAGCAGCTTACCGACAGGGCTGGAAGCTTTCTTT.

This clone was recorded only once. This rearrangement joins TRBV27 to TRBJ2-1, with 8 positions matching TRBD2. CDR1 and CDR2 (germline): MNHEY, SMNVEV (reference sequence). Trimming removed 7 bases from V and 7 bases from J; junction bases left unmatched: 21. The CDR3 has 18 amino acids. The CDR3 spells CASITNPWKSSSGNEQFF. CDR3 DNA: TGTGCCAGCATCACTAATCCCTGGAAATCGTCTAGCGGGAATGAGCAGTTCTTC.

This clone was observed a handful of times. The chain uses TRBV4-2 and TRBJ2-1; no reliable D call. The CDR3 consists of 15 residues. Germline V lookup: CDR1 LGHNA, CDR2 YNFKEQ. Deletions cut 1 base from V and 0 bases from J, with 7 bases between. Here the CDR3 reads CASSQGVNSYNEQFF. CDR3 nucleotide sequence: TGTGCCAGCAGCCAAGGGGTGAACTCCTACAATGAGCAGTTCTTC.

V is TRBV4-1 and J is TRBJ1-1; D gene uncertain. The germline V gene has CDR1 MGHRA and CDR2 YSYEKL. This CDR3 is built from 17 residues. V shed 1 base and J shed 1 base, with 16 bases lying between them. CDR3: CASSQVGGGRQNTEAFF. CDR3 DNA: TGCGCCAGCAGCCAAGTGGGAGGAGGTCGGCAGAACACTGAAGCTTTCTTT.

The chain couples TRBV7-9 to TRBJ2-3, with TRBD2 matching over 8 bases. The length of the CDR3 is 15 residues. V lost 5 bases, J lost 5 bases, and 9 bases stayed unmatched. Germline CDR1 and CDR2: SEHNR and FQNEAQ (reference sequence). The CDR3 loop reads CASSNYSGARDTQYF. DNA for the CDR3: TGTGCCAGCAGCAATTATAGCGGGGCGAGAGATACGCAGTATTTT.

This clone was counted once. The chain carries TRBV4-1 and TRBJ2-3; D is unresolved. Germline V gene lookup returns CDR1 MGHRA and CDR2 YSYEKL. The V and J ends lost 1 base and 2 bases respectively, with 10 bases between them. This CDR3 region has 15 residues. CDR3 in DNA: TGCGCCAGCAGCCAAGCCGGGCGGTTCACAGATACGCAGTATTTT. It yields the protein CASSQAGRFTDTQYF.

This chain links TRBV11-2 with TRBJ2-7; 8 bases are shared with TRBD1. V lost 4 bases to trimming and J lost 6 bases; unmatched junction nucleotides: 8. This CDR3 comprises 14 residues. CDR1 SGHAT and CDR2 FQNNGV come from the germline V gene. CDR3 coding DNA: TGTGCCAGCAGCTGGGGACAGGTCAGTGGCGAGCAGTACTTC. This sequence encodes CASSWGQVSGEQYF.

CDR3 protein: CASSTPGQGTYEQYF. The CDR3 coding sequence is TGTGCCAGCAGTACCCCGGGACAGGGTACCTACGAGCAGTACTTC. The chain employs TRBV28 and TRBJ2-7; 9 nucleotides match TRBD1. The CDR3 is 15 amino acids. V lost 5 bases and J lost 2; bases outside the gene matches: 7. Germline assignment: CDR1 MDHEN and CDR2 SYDVKM.

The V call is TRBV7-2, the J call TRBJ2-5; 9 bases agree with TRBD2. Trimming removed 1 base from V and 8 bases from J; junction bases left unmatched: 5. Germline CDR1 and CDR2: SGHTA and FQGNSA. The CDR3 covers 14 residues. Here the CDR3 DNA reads TGTGCCAGCAGCTTAGGGGTACTAGCGGGTACCCAGTACTTC. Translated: CASSLGVLAGTQYF.

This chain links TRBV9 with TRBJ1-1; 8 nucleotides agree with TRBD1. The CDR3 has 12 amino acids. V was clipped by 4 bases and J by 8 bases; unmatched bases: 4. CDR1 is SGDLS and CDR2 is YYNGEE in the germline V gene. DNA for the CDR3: TGTGCCAGCAGCAGCCGGGACAGGGAAGCTTTCTTT. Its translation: CASSSRDREAFF. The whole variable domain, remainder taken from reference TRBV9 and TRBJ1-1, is DSGVTQTPKHLITATGQRVTLRCSPRSGDLSVYWYQQSLDQGLQFLIQYYNGEERAKGNILERFSAQQFPDLHSELNLSSLELGDSALYFCASSSRDREAFFGQGTRLTVV.

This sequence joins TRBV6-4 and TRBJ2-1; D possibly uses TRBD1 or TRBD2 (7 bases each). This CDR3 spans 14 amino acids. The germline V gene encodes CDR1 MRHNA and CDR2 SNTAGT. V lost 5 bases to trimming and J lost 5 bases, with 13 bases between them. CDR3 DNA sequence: TGTGCCAGCAGTACGAGCGGGACAGACAATGAGCAGTTCTTC. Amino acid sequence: CASSTSGTDNEQFF.

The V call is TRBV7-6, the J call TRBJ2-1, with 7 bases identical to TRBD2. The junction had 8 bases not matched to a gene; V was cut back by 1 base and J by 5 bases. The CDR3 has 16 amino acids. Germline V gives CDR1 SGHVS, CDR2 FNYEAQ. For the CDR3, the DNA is TGTGCCAGCAGCTTAGTGAGGGAGGGCCCCCACAATGAGCAGTTCTTC. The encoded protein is CASSLVREGPHNEQFF.

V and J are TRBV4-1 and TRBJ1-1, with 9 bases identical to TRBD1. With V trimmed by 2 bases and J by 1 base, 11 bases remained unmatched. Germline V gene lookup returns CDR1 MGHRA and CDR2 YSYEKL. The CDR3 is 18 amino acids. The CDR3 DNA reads TGCGCCAGCAGCCAACCGTCCGGGACAGGGTCGGGGAACACTGAAGCTTTCTTT. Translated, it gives CASSQPSGTGSGNTEAFF.

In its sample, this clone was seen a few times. The CDR3 DNA reads as TGTGCCAGCAGCTCACGGATGAACACTGAAGCTTTCTTT. It encodes CASSSRMNTEAFF. The chain has TRBV7-9 and TRBJ1-1; D not resolved. The length of the CDR3 is 13 residues. CDR1 and CDR2 from the germline V gene are SEHNR and FQNEAQ (reference sequence). The V and J ends lost 4 bases and 0 bases respectively, with 6 bases between them.